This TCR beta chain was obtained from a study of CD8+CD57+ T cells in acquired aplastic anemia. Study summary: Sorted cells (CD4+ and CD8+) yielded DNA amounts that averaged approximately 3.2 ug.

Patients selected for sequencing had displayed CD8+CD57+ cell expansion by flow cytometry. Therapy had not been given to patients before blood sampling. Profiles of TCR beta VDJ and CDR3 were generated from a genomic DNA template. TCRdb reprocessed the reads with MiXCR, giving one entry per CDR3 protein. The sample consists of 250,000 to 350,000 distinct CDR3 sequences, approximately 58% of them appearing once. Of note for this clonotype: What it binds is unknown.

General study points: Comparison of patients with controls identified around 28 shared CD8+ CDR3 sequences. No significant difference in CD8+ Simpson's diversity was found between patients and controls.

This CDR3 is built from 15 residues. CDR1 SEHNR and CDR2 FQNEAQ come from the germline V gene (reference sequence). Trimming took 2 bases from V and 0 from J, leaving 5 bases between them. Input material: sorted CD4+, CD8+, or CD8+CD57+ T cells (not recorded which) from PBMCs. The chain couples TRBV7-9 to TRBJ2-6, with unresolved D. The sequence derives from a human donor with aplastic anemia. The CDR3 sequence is CASSLPVSGANVLTF. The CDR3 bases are TGTGCCAGCAGCTTACCGGTCTCTGGGGCCAACGTCCTGACTTTC. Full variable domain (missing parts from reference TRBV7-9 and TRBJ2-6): DTGVSQNPRHKITKRGQNVTFRCDPISEHNRLYWYRQTLGQGPEFLTYFQNEAQLEKSRLLSDRFSAERPKGSFSTLEIQRTEQGDSAMYLCASSLPVSGANVLTFGAGSRLTVL.